One sample yielded the 30 T cell receptor beta chains listed below, sequenced in a study of Ad26.COV2.S vaccination and SARS-CoV-2 variants. Generated by immunoSEQ multiplex PCR, the TCRdb table keeps only in-frame clones and is missing some. The sample shows some 350,000 clones, about 91% of them seen only once. Sequencing was performed on peripheral blood, taken after recovery from COVID-19. The receptor set was obtained from a human donor who had recovered from COVID-19.

This sequence joins TRBV7-6 and TRBJ2-5, with 8 nucleotides matching TRBD1. With 6 bases clipped from V and 4 bases from J, the junction kept 13 bases outside the gene matches. Germline V gives CDR1 SGHVS, CDR2 FNYEAQ. The CDR3 covers 16 residues. Here the CDR3 DNA reads TGTGCCAGCAGTCCTCCTAGGACAGGGCCTCGAGAGACCCAGTACTTC. Encoded protein: CASSPPRTGPRETQYF.

This chain joins TRBV6-6 and TRBJ2-1; D is possibly TRBD1 (5 bases). Trimming cost V 2 bases and J 3 bases, with 14 bases left between them. CDR3 length: 16 residues. In germline, CDR1 is MNHNY, CDR2 SVGAGI (reference sequence). The CDR3 sequence: CASSYEKAGIYNEQFF. Written as DNA, the CDR3 is TGTGCCAGCAGTTACGAAAAGGCAGGGATCTACAATGAGCAGTTCTTC.

About this clone: Distinct nucleotide sequences in the sample also encode this CDR3. The rearrangement uses TRBV3-1 (or the pseudogene TRBV3-2) and TRBJ1-3; D may be TRBD1 (5 bases). Germline V gives CDR1 LGHDT, CDR2 YNNKEL (reference sequence). Trimming stripped 3 bases from V and 1 base from J, with 7 bases between. The CDR3 extends over 14 amino acids. The CDR3 sequence: CASSQGGSGNTIYF. The CDR3 bases are TGTGCCAGCAGCCAGGGGGGTTCTGGAAACACCATATATTTT.

This sequence joins TRBV11-2 and TRBJ1-1, with 8 bases fitting TRBD1. V shed 6 bases and J 2 bases; nucleotides not matched to a gene: 8. This CDR3 is built from 15 residues. The germline gives CDR1 SGHAT, CDR2 FQNNGV. The CDR3 region is CASRKQGDRNTEAFF. As DNA, the CDR3 is TGTGCCAGCAGGAAACAGGGGGATCGAAACACTGAAGCTTTCTTT.

The rearrangement joins TRBV9 to TRBJ2-1; no definite D call. The germline gives CDR1 SGDLS, CDR2 YYNGEE. The V gene lost 3 bases and the J gene lost 0 bases, with 16 bases spanning the gap. This CDR3 has 17 amino acids. The CDR3 spells CASSARSTRSSYNEQFF. In nucleotides, the CDR3 is TGTGCCAGCAGCGCCCGTTCGACTCGTAGCTCCTACAATGAGCAGTTCTTC. Looking up the rest from reference TRBV9 and TRBJ2-1 gives the full variable domain: DSGVTQTPKHLITATGQRVTLRCSPRSGDLSVYWYQQSLDQGLQFLIQYYNGEERAKGNILERFSAQQFPDLHSELNLSSLELGDSALYFCASSARSTRSSYNEQFFGPGTRLTVL.

The chain combines TRBV5-1 with TRBJ2-5; D may be TRBD1 or TRBD2 (5 bases each). CDR1 SGHRS and CDR2 YFSETQ come from the germline V gene. This CDR3 comprises 15 residues. V lost 4 bases, J lost 0 bases, and 13 bases lay in between. This chain's CDR3 is CASSRDGGNQETQYF. CDR3 nucleotides: TGCGCCAGCAGCCGGGACGGCGGTAACCAAGAGACCCAGTACTTC.

The V and J genes are TRBV5-1 and TRBJ2-6; 9 nucleotides line up with TRBD1. This CDR3 comprises 18 residues. The ends lost 1 base at V and 0 bases at J; junction bases unmatched: 5. Germline V gene lookup returns CDR1 SGHRS and CDR2 YFSETQ. CDR3 amino acids: CASSLWGDRASGANVLTF. In nucleotides, the CDR3 is TGCGCCAGCAGCTTGTGGGGGGACAGGGCCTCTGGGGCCAACGTCCTGACTTTC.

The CDR3 reads CASSPTGTPNAEQYF. The CDR3 DNA follows: TGTGCCAGCAGCCCCACCGGGACTCCTAATGCGGAGCAGTACTTC. The V and J genes are TRBV6-5 and TRBJ2-7; TRBD2 might be the D (6 bases). CDR3 length: 15 amino acids. Trimming cost V 6 bases and J 7 bases, with 22 bases left between them. The germline gives CDR1 MNHEY, CDR2 SVGAGI.

This chain uses TRBV10-3 with TRBJ1-4; D not resolved. This CDR3 contains 13 residues. V lost 3 bases and J 6 bases, leaving 8 bases between the germline ends. Germline CDR1 reads ENHRY; CDR2 reads SYGVKD. In nucleotides, the CDR3 is TGTGCCATCAGTGAACGAGGTGATGAAAAACTGTTTTTT. It encodes CAISERGDEKLFF.

The chain's CDR3 is CASSESAPYQQPQHF. The CDR3 DNA follows: TGCGCCAGCAGTGAGTCCGCCCCCTACCAGCAGCCCCAGCATTTT. The chain uses TRBV10-2 and TRBJ1-5; D is undetermined. This CDR3 is 15 amino acids long. Germline-derived CDR1 and CDR2 are WSHSY and SAAADI. With 0 bases removed from V and 7 bases from J, the gap between germline ends came to 13 bases.

This chain links TRBV5-4 with TRBJ2-7, with 8 bases identical to TRBD2. The J segment lost 4 bases and the V segment lost 0 bases, leaving 9 bases of the junction unmatched. The CDR3 runs to 16 residues. Germline lookup yields CDR1 SGHNT and CDR2 YYREEE (reference sequence). The CDR3 DNA reads as TGTGCCAGCAGCTTGGGAGCGCCAGCGGGGGCTTACGAGCAGTACTTC. Translating gives CASSLGAPAGAYEQYF. The variable domain in full, completed from reference TRBV5-4 and TRBJ2-7, reads ETGVTQSPTHLIKTRGQQVTLRCSSQSGHNTVSWYQQALGQGPQFIFQYYREEENGRGNFPPRFSGLQFPNYSSELNVNALELDDSALYLCASSLGAPAGAYEQYFGPGTRLTVT.

This chain connects TRBV20-1 to TRBJ2-5, with D unclear. CDR3 length: 13 residues. CDR1 and CDR2 (germline): DFQATT, SNEGSKA (reference sequence). Trimming cost V 3 bases and J 0 bases, with 8 bases left between them. The CDR3 region is CSASARYQETQYF. The CDR3 DNA sequence: TGCAGTGCTAGTGCTAGATACCAAGAGACCCAGTACTTC.

This clone was seen a few times. This chain links TRBV6-5 with TRBJ1-1, with no clear D. Germline loops: CDR1 MNHEY, CDR2 SVGAGI. V lost 1 base, J lost 4 bases, and 16 bases lay in between. This CDR3 comprises 16 residues. The DNA for the CDR3 is TGTGCCAGCAGTTACTTTAGGACGGGCCCGCCCACTGAAGCTTTCTTT. This encodes CASSYFRTGPPTEAFF.

The chain employs TRBV12-3 or TRBV12-4 and TRBJ2-7; D is ambiguous. This CDR3 region has 13 residues. The ends were cut back, 2 bases at V and 5 bases at J, with 10 bases in the middle. CDR3 nucleotides: TGTGCCAGCAGTTTAATGGGGAACCACGAGCAGTACTTC. The encoded protein is CASSLMGNHEQYF.

This rearrangement joins TRBV11-1 to TRBJ2-5, with TRBD2 as a possible D gene (5 bases). V was clipped by 10 bases and J by 1 base, with 13 bases between them. Germline V gene lookup returns CDR1 SGHAT and CDR2 FQDESV (reference sequence). CDR3 length: 13 residues. The CDR3 here is CATSRGRQETQYF. DNA for the CDR3: TGTGCCACTTCTAGAGGGCGCCAAGAGACCCAGTACTTC.

This rearrangement joins TRBV27 to TRBJ1-2; D not resolved. Germline values: CDR1 MNHEY, CDR2 SMNVEV (reference sequence). V lost 0 bases and J lost 2, with 4 bases in between. The CDR3 is made up of 13 amino acids. This chain's CDR3 is CASSLSRNYGYTF. CDR3 DNA: TGTGCCAGCAGTTTATCCCGGAACTATGGCTACACCTTC.

The chain links TRBV7-2 to TRBJ2-5, with D possibly TRBD2 on 5 matching bases. The germline CDR1 and CDR2 sequences are SGHTA and FQGNSA. V gave up 2 bases and J gave up 2 bases, with 12 bases separating them. The length of the CDR3 is 15 residues. The CDR3 sequence is CASSLRGQLQETQYF. The CDR3 DNA follows: TGTGCCAGCAGCTTAAGAGGGCAGCTGCAAGAGACCCAGTACTTC.

The chain joins TRBV4-3 to TRBJ2-7; 8 positions agree with TRBD1. Germline V gene sequence: CDR1 LGHNA, CDR2 YSLEER. This CDR3 comprises 13 residues. Trimming cost V 4 bases and J 6 bases; bases outside gene matches: 5. The CDR3 protein is CASSRDRGGEQYF. CDR3 bases: TGCGCCAGCAGCCGAGACAGGGGTGGCGAGCAGTACTTC.

The chain carries TRBV12-5 and TRBJ2-2; 8 bases map to TRBD2. V trimming: 5 bases; J trimming: 2 bases; junction bases outside the gene matches: 7. Germline lookup yields CDR1 LGHNT and CDR2 FRNRAP. The CDR3 contains 16 residues. The CDR3, as DNA: TGTGCTAGTGGTCCCGGGGGGGGTGGAAACACCGGGGAGCTGTTTTTT. Amino acid sequence: CASGPGGGGNTGELFF.

The CDR3 bases are TGTGCCATCTCTGGAGGGGGGGCACCCGGGGAGCTGTTTTTT. It specifies CAISGGGAPGELFF. The V gene is TRBV10-3, the J gene TRBJ2-2; tentatively, D is TRBD2 (7 bases). Trimming pared 8 bases from V and 6 bases from J, leaving 16 bases between. The CDR3 is made up of 14 amino acids. Germline-derived CDR1 and CDR2 are ENHRY and SYGVKD.

J is TRBJ1-1 and V is TRBV6-6; possibly TRBD1 for D (6 bases). This CDR3 contains 15 residues. Germline loops: CDR1 MNHNY, CDR2 SVGAGI (reference sequence). The V gene lost 8 bases and the J gene lost 4 bases, with 20 bases spanning the gap. The CDR3 spells CASLLIGGRGTEAFF. The CDR3 coding sequence is TGTGCCAGCCTTCTAATCGGGGGGCGAGGCACTGAAGCTTTCTTT.

A word on this clone: The same CDR3 is also encoded by other DNA sequences in this sample. The V call is TRBV5-1, the J call TRBJ1-5, with D maybe TRBD1 (5 bases). The CDR3 spans 14 residues. The germline gives CDR1 SGHRS, CDR2 YFSETQ. The V gene lost 0 bases and the J gene lost 2 bases, with 6 bases spanning the gap. CDR3 coding DNA: TGCGCCAGCAGCTTGGGGGGGGGCAATCAGCCCCAGCATTTT. Its protein is CASSLGGGNQPQHF.

The chain is built from TRBV21-1 and TRBJ2-1; no check of the table's D call, TRBD2, against the DNA was made. TRBV21-1 counts as a pseudogene. The CDR3 runs 22 residues. CDR3 residues: CASSRLNPATSGASDKYNEQFF. The DNA for the CDR3 is TGTGCCAGCAGCAGACTAAACCCCGCCACAAGCGGGGCGTCCGATAAGTACAATGAGCAGTTCTTC.

The V and J genes are TRBV4-3 and TRBJ1-1; D is undetermined. Germline CDR1 reads LGHNA; CDR2 reads YSLEER. The V and J ends lost 0 bases and 2 bases respectively, with 7 bases between them. The CDR3 has 14 residues. CDR3 region: CASSQDPANTEAFF. For the CDR3, the DNA is TGCGCCAGCAGCCAAGATCCGGCAAACACTGAAGCTTTCTTT.

This sequence joins TRBV7-3 and TRBJ2-5, with 7 bases lining up with TRBD2. In germline, CDR1 is SGHTA, CDR2 FQGTGA. Trimming removed 4 bases from V and 2 bases from J; junction bases left unmatched: 4. The CDR3 is 14 amino acids. CDR3 in amino acids: CASSSGGNQETQYF. The CDR3 DNA reads as TGTGCCAGCAGCTCCGGGGGGAATCAAGAGACCCAGTACTTC.

CDR3 DNA sequence: TGTGCCAGCAGGGAGATTGACACTGAAGCTTTCTTT. Protein product: CASREIDTEAFF. The chain uses TRBV6-6 and TRBJ1-1, with unresolved D. The CDR3 is made up of 12 amino acids. Trimming shortened V by 6 bases and J by 3 bases, and 8 bases separated the two germline ends. CDR1 is MNHNY and CDR2 is SVGAGI in the germline V gene (reference sequence).

This rearrangement joins TRBV27 to TRBJ2-1; 7 bases map to TRBD2. Germline loops: CDR1 MNHEY, CDR2 SMNVEV (reference sequence). The CDR3 length is 13 residues. Losses at the gene ends were 7 bases for V and 3 bases for J; bases not matched to a gene: 3. CDR3 DNA: TGTGCCAGCACTGGGGGGGGCTACAATGAGCAGTTCTTC. As protein: CASTGGGYNEQFF.

The chain uses TRBV7-9 and TRBJ1-4; 10 bases are shared with TRBD1. V lost 7 bases, J lost 8 bases, and 7 bases stayed unmatched. The germline gives CDR1 SEHNR, CDR2 FQNEAQ (reference sequence). This CDR3 has 14 residues. CDR3 DNA: TGTGCCAGCATCAAGGACAGGGGGGAGGAAAAACTGTTTTTT. Translating it yields CASIKDRGEEKLFF.

A single count supports this clone. The V gene is TRBV15, the J gene TRBJ1-2; D is unclear. Germline V gene lookup returns CDR1 LNHNV and CDR2 YYDKDF (reference sequence). This CDR3 has 17 residues. The V and J ends lost 0 bases and 6 bases respectively, with 20 bases between them. DNA for the CDR3: TGTGCCACCAGCAGAGAAGGAATGGCCAGGCCCCCGGATGGCTACACCTTC. Residues: CATSREGMARPPDGYTF.

The chain uses TRBV6-1 and TRBJ1-4; TRBD1 aligns across 9 bases. The CDR3 is made up of 17 amino acids. Germline V gives CDR1 MNHNS, CDR2 SASEGT. J gave up 8 bases and V 0 bases, and 10 bases lay outside the gene matches. In nucleotides, the CDR3 is TGTGCCAGCAGTGAAGCGCGGGTGACAGGGGGGAAAGAAAAACTGTTTTTT. Protein sequence: CASSEARVTGGKEKLFF.